This T cell receptor beta chain originates from a study of blood T cells in healthy people across ages. With 6 bases clipped from V and 6 bases from J, the junction kept 7 bases outside the gene matches. Germline assignment: CDR1 DFQATT and CDR2 SNEGSKA (reference sequence). The CDR3 contains 13 residues. A second PCR, run for about 6 to 12 cycles, used a sample-barcoded 5' primer plus a J-beta primer mix. TCRdb re-derived calls from the 5' RACE reads in MiXCR, one entry per CDR3 protein. The sample includes around 970,000 distinct CDR3 sequences, roughly 51% of them seen just once. This TCR came from a woman aged 60-75 years in good health. The V and J genes are TRBV20-1 and TRBJ2-1, with TRBD1 identical over 8 bases. Specimen: blood. The CDR3 DNA is TGCAGTGCCCCGACAGGGGATCGCAATGAGCAGTTCTTC. Its translation is CSAPTGDRNEQFF.